This T cell receptor beta chain was captured by sequencing in a study of shared clonotypes between healthy human individuals. Sequencing used immunoSEQ multiplex PCR; TCRdb keeps in-frame clones, though not all of them. The sample carries roughly 2,300,000 clones, 85% to 95% recorded once. This clone was counted only a few times. V lost 7 bases and J lost 4; bases outside the gene matches: 11. Germline V gene sequence: CDR1 MNHEY, CDR2 SVGAGI. This CDR3 region has 15 residues. V is TRBV6-5 and J is TRBJ1-2; 8 nucleotides match TRBD1. The receptor was derived from a man aged 18-30 years in good health. Some clones in this sample may be carry-over from other donors' samples. Material: naive CD4+ T cells from PBMCs. Subset specified: CD45RA+ positively selected. The CDR3 region is CASTLGTGGVYGYTF. In DNA, the CDR3 is TGTGCCAGCACTTTAGGGACAGGTGGAGTCTATGGCTACACCTTC.